This is a list of T cell receptor beta chains from one sample in a study of shared clonotypes between healthy human individuals. Sequencing was performed with immunoSEQ multiplex PCR; in TCRdb, only in-frame clones are kept and a portion is missing. This table has about 1.5 million clones, roughly 96% appearing once. Source material: naive CD4+ T cells sorted from blood. These receptors were taken from a man aged 25-45 years in good health. Both conserved end residues are part of each CDR3. The D gene is left open where the match is weak. Some rows have no size entry. The others give once, few or many, or a class for an expanded clone.

clone_size	v_call	d_call	j_call	cdr3_aa	cdr3_nt
once	TRBV28	-	TRBJ1-1	CASSNPLEAFF	TGTGCCAGCAGCAATCCACTGGAAGCTTTCTTT
-	TRBV5-4	TRBD2	TRBJ2-3	CASSSLAGATDTQYF	TGTGCCAGCAGCTCTTTAGCGGGAGCCACAGATACGCAGTATTTT
once	TRBV9	TRBD1	TRBJ2-5	CASNFPKYRDSQALTQYF	TGTGCCAGCAACTTCCCCAAGTATAGGGACAGCCAGGCGTTGACCCAGTACTTC
once	TRBV5-6	-	TRBJ1-5	CASSLALGDWGNQPQHF	TGTGCCAGCAGCTTGGCCCTCGGGGATTGGGGCAATCAGCCCCAGCATTTT
-	TRBV28	TRBD1	TRBJ2-1	CASGPRTGLSNEQFF	TGTGCCAGCGGCCCCCGGACAGGCTTATCCAATGAGCAGTTCTTC
once	TRBV15	-	TRBJ2-3	CATSRDQDTQYF	TGTGCCACCAGCAGAGACCAAGATACGCAGTATTTT
-	TRBV25-1	TRBD2	TRBJ2-3	CASSDPGGPGDTQYF	TGTGCCAGCAGTGATCCGGGAGGGCCCGGAGATACGCAGTATTTT
-	TRBV7-9	-	TRBJ2-1	CASSLGIGAADEQFF	TGTGCCAGCAGCTTGGGAATCGGGGCCGCGGATGAGCAGTTCTTC
-	TRBV6-5	-	TRBJ2-3	CATLADTQYF	TGTGCCACCCTCGCAGATACGCAGTATTTT
once	TRBV5-4	TRBD2	TRBJ2-2	CASRPGTNPTGELFF	TGTGCCAGCCGACCCGGGACTAACCCTACCGGGGAGCTGTTTTTT
-	TRBV7-9	TRBD2	TRBJ2-4	CASSDLSGTGNIQYF	TGTGCCAGCAGCGACCTTAGCGGGACTGGAAACATTCAGTACTTC
-	TRBV4-2	TRBD2	TRBJ2-1	CASSQEGTRRAVSYNEQFF	TGTGCCAGCAGCCAAGAAGGGACTAGGAGGGCTGTCTCCTACAATGAGCAGTTCTTC
-	TRBV19	TRBD2	TRBJ2-3	CASSPGTSGPPSTDTQYF	TGTGCCAGTAGCCCCGGGACTAGCGGTCCTCCTAGCACAGATACGCAGTATTTT
-	TRBV10-1	TRBD1	TRBJ1-5	CASREQGSEDQPQHF	TGCGCCAGCAGGGAACAGGGGAGTGAAGATCAGCCCCAGCATTTT
-	TRBV11-2	-	TRBJ2-2	CASASAFNWAGELFF	TGTGCCAGCGCCTCGGCCTTTAATTGGGCCGGGGAGCTGTTTTTT
-	TRBV6-1	TRBD2	TRBJ2-7	CASSRTSDTTYEQYF	TGTGCCAGCAGCCGAACTAGCGACACCACCTACGAGCAGTACTTC
-	TRBV19	TRBD2	TRBJ2-4	CASSKRAGLDLAKNIQYF	TGTGCCAGTAGTAAGCGAGCGGGATTAGACTTGGCCAAAAACATTCAGTACTTC
-	TRBV28	TRBD2	TRBJ2-1	CASSPRLALGEQFF	TGTGCCAGCAGTCCTCGACTAGCCTTAGGAGAGCAGTTCTTC
once	TRBV7-9	TRBD2	TRBJ2-1	CASSLGRGRSSYNEQFF	TGTGCCAGCAGCTTAGGGCGCGGGAGGAGCTCCTACAATGAGCAGTTCTTC
-	TRBV20-1	-	TRBJ2-1	CSANEQFF	TGCAGTGCAAATGAGCAGTTCTTC
-	TRBV5-6	TRBD2	TRBJ2-7	CASSPRGAGALHSYEQYF	TGTGCCAGCAGCCCCCGGGGAGCGGGAGCGCTCCACTCCTACGAGCAGTACTTC
once	TRBV5-1	-	TRBJ2-3	CASSLGLETDTQYF	TGCGCCAGCAGCTTGGGGTTAGAGACAGATACGCAGTATTTT
-	TRBV2	-	TRBJ1-2	CASNSPPNYGYTF	TGTGCCAGCAACAGTCCTCCTAACTATGGCTACACCTTC
-	TRBV7-2	-	TRBJ2-3	CASSFYSESTDTQYF	TGTGCCAGCAGCTTTTATAGCGAAAGCACAGATACGCAGTATTTT
-	TRBV25-1	-	TRBJ2-2	CASSEYRTTGTGELFF	TGTGCCAGCAGTGAATACCGGACGACGGGGACCGGGGAGCTGTTTTTT
-	TRBV5-5	-	TRBJ1-1	CASSLSMVNTEAFF	TGTGCCAGCAGCTTGTCGATGGTGAACACTGAAGCTTTCTTT
-	TRBV6-1	TRBD1	TRBJ1-1	CASTLDRDTEAFF	TGTGCCAGCACCCTGGACAGGGACACTGAAGCTTTCTTT
once	TRBV9	-	TRBJ1-2	CASSVGGWGNYGYTF	TGTGCCAGCAGCGTAGGAGGTTGGGGTAACTATGGCTACACCTTC
-	TRBV30	TRBD1	TRBJ2-2	CAWRGTATGELFF	TGTGCCTGGAGGGGGACAGCAACCGGGGAGCTGTTTTTT
-	TRBV10-3	TRBD2	TRBJ2-1	CACRGAGEHEQFF	TGTGCCTGCCGGGGAGCGGGAGAGCATGAGCAGTTCTTC
once	TRBV15	TRBD2	TRBJ2-3	CATSTGLAGVGAGADTQYF	TGTGCCACTTCGACCGGACTAGCGGGAGTAGGTGCGGGTGCAGATACGCAGTATTTT
-	TRBV2	-	TRBJ1-1	CASSELMNTEAFF	TGTGCCAGTTCGGAGCTAATGAACACTGAAGCTTTCTTT
-	TRBV9	TRBD2	TRBJ2-1	CASSVAAGGRNEQFF	TGTGCCAGCAGCGTAGCAGCGGGAGGCCGGAATGAGCAGTTCTTC